This passage covers 2 T cell receptor beta chains from one sample sequenced in a study of T cells in Graves' hyperthyroidism and ophthalmopathy. RNA transcripts were the template for amplifying TCR beta CDR3 regions. When the TCR CDR3 underwent first-round RT-PCR, the HTBI primer set was used. TCRdb re-derived calls from the multiplex PCR reads in MiXCR, one entry per CDR3 protein. The data hold more than 150,000 distinct CDR3 sequences, with more than 15% observed a single time. The sequenced sample consisted of blood. Receptor source: a woman aged 50 to 65 with Graves' hyperthyroidism.

This clonotype was observed at least ten times. The V call is TRBV13, the J call TRBJ1-5; TRBD1 matches at 7 bases. The CDR3 consists of 16 residues. CDR1 and CDR2 from the germline V gene are PRHDT and FYEKMQ (reference sequence). V lost 0 bases to trimming and J lost 5 bases; unmatched junction nucleotides: 7. CDR3 sequence: CASSLGARGRYQPQHF. In DNA, the CDR3 is TGTGCCAGCAGCTTAGGGGCGAGGGGGCGTTATCAGCCCCAGCATTTT.

The sample holds many counts of this clonotype. The chain combines TRBV11-2 with TRBJ1-1; D is undetermined. This CDR3 has 17 residues. Trimming left V 8 bases short and J 0 bases short, with 22 bases between. Germline CDR1 SGHAT, CDR2 FQNNGV. The CDR3 region is CASSQTRVLGLNTEAFF. The CDR3 DNA sequence: TGTGCCAGCTCTCAGACGAGAGTTTTAGGGCTGAACACTGAAGCTTTCTTT.